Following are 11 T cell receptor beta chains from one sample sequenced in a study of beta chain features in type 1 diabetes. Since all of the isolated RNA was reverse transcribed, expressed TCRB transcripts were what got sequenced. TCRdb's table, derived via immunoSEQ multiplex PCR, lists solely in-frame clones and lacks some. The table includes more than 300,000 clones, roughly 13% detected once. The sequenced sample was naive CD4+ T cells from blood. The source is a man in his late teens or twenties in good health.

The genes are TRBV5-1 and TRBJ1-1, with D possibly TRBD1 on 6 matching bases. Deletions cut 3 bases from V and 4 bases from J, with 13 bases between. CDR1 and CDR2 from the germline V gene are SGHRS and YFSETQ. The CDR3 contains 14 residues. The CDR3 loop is CASSSGGQLTEAFF. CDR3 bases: TGCGCCAGCAGCTCAGGTGGACAGCTCACTGAAGCTTTCTTT.

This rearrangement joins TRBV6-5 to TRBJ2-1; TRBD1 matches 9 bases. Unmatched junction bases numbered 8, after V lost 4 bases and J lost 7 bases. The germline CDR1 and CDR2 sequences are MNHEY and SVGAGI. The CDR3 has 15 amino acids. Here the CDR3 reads CASSLQGALGNEQFF. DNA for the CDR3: TGTGCCAGCAGTTTACAGGGGGCGCTGGGGAATGAGCAGTTCTTC.

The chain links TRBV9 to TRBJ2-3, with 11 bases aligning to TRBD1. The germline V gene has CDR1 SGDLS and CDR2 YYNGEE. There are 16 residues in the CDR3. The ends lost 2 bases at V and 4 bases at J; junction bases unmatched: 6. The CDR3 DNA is TGTGCCAGCAGCGTGCGGACAGGGGGCGATGCAGATACGCAGTATTTT. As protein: CASSVRTGGDADTQYF.

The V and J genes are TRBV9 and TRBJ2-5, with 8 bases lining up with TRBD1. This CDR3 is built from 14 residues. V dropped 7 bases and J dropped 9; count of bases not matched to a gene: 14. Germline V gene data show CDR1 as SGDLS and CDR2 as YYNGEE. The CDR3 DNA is TGTGCCAGCGGGTCAGGGGGCGGATTTTGGTCCCAGTACTTC. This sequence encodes CASGSGGGFWSQYF.

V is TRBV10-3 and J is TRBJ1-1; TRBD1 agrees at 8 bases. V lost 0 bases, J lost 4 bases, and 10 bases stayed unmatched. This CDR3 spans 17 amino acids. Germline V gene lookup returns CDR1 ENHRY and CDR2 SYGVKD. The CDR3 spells CAISESGQGARSTEAFF. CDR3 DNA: TGTGCCATCAGTGAGTCTGGGCAGGGGGCGCGGAGCACTGAAGCTTTCTTT.

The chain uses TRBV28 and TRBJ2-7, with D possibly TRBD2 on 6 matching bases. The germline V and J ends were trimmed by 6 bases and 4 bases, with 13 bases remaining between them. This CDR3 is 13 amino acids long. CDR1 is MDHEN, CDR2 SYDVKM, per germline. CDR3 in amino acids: CASRWRGRYEQYF. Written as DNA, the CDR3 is TGTGCCAGCAGATGGAGGGGCAGGTACGAGCAGTACTTC.

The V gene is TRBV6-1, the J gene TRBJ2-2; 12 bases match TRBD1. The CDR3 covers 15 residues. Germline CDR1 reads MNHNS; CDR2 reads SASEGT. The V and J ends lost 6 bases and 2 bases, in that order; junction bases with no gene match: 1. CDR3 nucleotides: TGTGCCAGCAGGGGACAGGGGGCTAACACCGGGGAGCTGTTTTTT. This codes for CASRGQGANTGELFF.

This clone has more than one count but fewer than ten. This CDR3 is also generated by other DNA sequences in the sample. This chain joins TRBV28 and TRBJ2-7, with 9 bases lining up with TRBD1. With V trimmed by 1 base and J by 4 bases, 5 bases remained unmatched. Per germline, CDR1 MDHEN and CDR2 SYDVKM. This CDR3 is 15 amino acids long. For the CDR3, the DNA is TGTGCCAGCAGTTTATCACAGGGGGCGTCGTACGAGCAGTACTTC. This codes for CASSLSQGASYEQYF.

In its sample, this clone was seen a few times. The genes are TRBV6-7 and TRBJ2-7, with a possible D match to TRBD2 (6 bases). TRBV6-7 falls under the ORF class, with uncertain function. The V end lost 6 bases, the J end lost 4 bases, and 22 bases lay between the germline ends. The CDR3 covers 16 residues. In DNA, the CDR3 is TGTGCCAGCAGCTACCAGGCGGAACCAGCGGGTTACGAGCAGTACTTC. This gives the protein CASSYQAEPAGYEQYF.

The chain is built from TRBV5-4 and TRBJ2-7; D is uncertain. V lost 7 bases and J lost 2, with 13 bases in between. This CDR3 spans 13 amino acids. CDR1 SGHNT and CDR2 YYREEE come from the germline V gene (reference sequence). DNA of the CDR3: TGTGCCAGCTCTCGCACTGAAACCTACGAGCAGTACTTC. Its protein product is CASSRTETYEQYF.

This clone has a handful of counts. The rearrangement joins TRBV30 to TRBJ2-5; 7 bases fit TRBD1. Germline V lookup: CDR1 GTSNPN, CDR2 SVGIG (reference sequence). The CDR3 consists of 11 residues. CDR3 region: CAYSGGETQYF. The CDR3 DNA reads TGTGCTTATTCAGGGGGAGAGACCCAGTACTTC.